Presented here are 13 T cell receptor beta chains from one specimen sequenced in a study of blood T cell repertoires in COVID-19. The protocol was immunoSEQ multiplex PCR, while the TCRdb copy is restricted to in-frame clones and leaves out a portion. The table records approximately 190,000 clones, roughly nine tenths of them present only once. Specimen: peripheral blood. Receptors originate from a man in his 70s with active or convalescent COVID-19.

The CDR3 sequence: CASGREWPGETQYF. For the CDR3, the DNA is TGCGCCAGCGGCCGGGAGTGGCCTGGAGAGACCCAGTACTTC. The chain employs TRBV5-1 and TRBJ2-5, with a possible D match to TRBD2 (6 bases). Germline-derived CDR1 and CDR2 are SGHRS and YFSETQ. This CDR3 region has 14 residues. Trimming left V 7 bases short and J 4 bases short, with 17 bases between.

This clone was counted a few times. Written as DNA, the CDR3 is TGTGCCAGCAGAGCCGGGACAGGGACGGGCTACACCTTC. This gives the protein CASRAGTGTGYTF. The V gene is TRBV2, the J gene TRBJ1-2, with 9 bases fitting TRBD1. V shed 6 bases, J shed 8 bases, and the junction held 7 bases outside the gene matches. The germline CDR1 and CDR2 sequences are SNHLY and FYNNEI. The length of the CDR3 is 13 residues.

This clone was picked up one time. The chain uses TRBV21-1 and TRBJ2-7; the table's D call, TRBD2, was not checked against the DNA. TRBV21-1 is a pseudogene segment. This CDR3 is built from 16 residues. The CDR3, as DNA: TGTGCCAGCAGCAAACCTGCGGCGGACTGGGACTACGAGCAGTACTTC. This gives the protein CASSKPAADWDYEQYF.

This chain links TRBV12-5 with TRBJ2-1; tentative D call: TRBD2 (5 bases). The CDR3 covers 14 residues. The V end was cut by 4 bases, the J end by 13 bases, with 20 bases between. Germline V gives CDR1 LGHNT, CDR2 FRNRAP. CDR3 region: CASGYRVLASRQFF. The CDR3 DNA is TGTGCTAGTGGTTACCGGGTCCTAGCTAGCCGTCAGTTCTTC.

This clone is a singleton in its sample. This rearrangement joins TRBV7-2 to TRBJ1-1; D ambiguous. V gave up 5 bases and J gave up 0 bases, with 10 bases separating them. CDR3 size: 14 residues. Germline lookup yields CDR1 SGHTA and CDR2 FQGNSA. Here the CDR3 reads CASSPGMVNTEAFF. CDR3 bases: TGTGCCAGCAGCCCCGGGATGGTGAACACTGAAGCTTTCTTT.

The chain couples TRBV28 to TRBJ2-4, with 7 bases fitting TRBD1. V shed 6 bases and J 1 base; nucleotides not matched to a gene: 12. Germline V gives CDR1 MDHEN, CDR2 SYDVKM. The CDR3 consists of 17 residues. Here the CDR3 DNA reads TGTGCCAGCAGGGAAACAGGGGCCTGGGAGGCCAAAAACATTCAGTACTTC. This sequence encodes CASRETGAWEAKNIQYF. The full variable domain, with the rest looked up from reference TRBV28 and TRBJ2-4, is DVKVTQSSRYLVKRTGEKVFLECVQDMDHENMFWYRQDPGLGLRLIYFSYDVKMKEKGDIPEGYSVSREKKERFSLILESASTNQTSMYLCASRETGAWEAKNIQYFGAGTRLSVL.

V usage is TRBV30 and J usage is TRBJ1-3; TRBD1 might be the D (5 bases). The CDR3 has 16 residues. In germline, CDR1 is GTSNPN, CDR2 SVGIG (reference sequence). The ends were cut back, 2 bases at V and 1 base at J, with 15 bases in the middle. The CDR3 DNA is TGTGCCTGGAGTCACCCCACAGGCCGATCTGGAAACACCATATATTTT. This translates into CAWSHPTGRSGNTIYF.

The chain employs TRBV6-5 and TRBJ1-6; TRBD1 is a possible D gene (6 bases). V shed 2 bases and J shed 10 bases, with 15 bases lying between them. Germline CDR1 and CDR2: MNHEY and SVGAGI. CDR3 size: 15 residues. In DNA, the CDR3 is TGTGCCAGCAGTTACATGGTGGGGGCCGGGTCACCCCTCCACTTT. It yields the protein CASSYMVGAGSPLHF.

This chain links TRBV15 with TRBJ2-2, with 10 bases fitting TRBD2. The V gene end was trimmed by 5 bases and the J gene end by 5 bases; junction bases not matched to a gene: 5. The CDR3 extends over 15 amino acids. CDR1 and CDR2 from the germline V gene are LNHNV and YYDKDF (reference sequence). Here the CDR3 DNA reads TGTGCCACCAGCTGGAGCGGGGGGGCGACCGGGGAGCTGTTTTTT. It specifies CATSWSGGATGELFF.

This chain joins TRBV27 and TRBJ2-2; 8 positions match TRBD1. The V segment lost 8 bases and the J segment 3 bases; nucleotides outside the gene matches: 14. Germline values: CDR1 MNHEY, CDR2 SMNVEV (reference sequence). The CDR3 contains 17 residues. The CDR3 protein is CASHLGSGGYDTGELFF. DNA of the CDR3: TGTGCCAGCCATTTGGGGTCAGGGGGCTATGACACCGGGGAGCTGTTTTTT.

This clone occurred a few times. The CDR3 sequence is CASSRTGTMNYGYTF. CDR3 in DNA: TGTGCCAGTAGTAGGACCGGGACAATGAACTATGGCTACACCTTC. The V gene is TRBV19, the J gene TRBJ1-2; possibly TRBD1 for D (6 bases). This CDR3 has 15 residues. Germline CDR1 LNHDA, CDR2 SQIVND (reference sequence). Trimming cost V 4 bases and J 2 bases, with 14 bases left between them.

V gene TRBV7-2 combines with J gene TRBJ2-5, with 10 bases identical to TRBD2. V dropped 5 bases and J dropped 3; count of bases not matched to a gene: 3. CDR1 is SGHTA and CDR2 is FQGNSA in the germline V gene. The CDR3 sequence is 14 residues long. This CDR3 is CASSRTSGKETQYF. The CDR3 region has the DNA TGTGCCAGCAGCCGGACTAGCGGCAAAGAGACCCAGTACTTC.

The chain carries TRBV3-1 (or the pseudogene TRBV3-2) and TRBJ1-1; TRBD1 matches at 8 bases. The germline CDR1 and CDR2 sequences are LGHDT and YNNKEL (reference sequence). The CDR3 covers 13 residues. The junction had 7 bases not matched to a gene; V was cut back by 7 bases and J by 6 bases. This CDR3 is CASTPGQGAEAFF. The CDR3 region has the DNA TGTGCCAGCACCCCCGGACAGGGCGCTGAAGCTTTCTTT.